This TCR beta chain was observed in a study of T cell responses to AZD1222 COVID-19 vaccine. The CDR3 is 15 residues long. Germline V gene sequence: CDR1 MNHEY, CDR2 SVGAGI. Between the trimmed V and J ends, which lost 7 bases and 1 base, there was a span of 16 bases. This table comes from immunoSEQ multiplex PCR, and its TCRdb copy is limited to in-frame clones, with some not included. This table has about 120,000 clones, roughly 86% appearing once. This TCR came from an adult who received the AZD1222 COVID-19 vaccine. The sequencing used peripheral blood, collected 28 days after the second AZD1222 dose. The V gene is TRBV6-5, the J gene TRBJ1-2; the D gene is possibly TRBD1 (6 bases). As DNA, the CDR3 is TGTGCCAGCACCTCAAGGGAGGGGGGTAACTATGGCTACACCTTC. It is translated as CASTSREGGNYGYTF.